These 24 T cell receptor beta chains were all obtained from the same sample, sequenced in a study of cytomegalovirus exposure and HLA in healthy donors. A multiplex PCR was run with 60 Vbeta primers and 13 Jbeta primers. Method: immunoSEQ multiplex PCR; TCRdb's copy keeps in-frame clones and lacks some. The data hold roughly 150,000 clones, with about four fifths observed a single time. Source material: PBMCs. These receptors were obtained from a male donor in good health and CMV-seronegative.

The chain is built from TRBV5-1 and TRBJ1-3; 8 positions agree with TRBD1. Germline lookup yields CDR1 SGHRS and CDR2 YFSETQ. Losses at the gene ends were 3 bases for V and 2 bases for J; bases not matched to a gene: 4. The CDR3 spans 15 residues. As DNA, the CDR3 is TGCGCCAGCAGCTGGGGACAGGCCGCTGGAAACACCATATATTTT. Its protein is CASSWGQAAGNTIYF.

The rearrangement links TRBV6-1 to TRBJ2-1; tentatively, D is TRBD2 (7 bases). Trimming removed 7 bases at V and 7 bases at J, with 20 bases between. Germline lookup yields CDR1 MNHNS and CDR2 SASEGT. CDR3 length: 15 amino acids. The CDR3, as DNA: TGTGCCAGCACCTCCCCAAGGGGAGGGGGGAATGAGCAGTTCTTC. Its protein product is CASTSPRGGGNEQFF.

This CDR3 reads CASSPGQGCEAFF. The CDR3 nucleotides read TGTGCCAGCAGCCCCGGACAGGGCTGCGAAGCTTTCTTT. The chain employs TRBV5-4 and TRBJ1-1; TRBD1 matches 8 bases. The CDR3 covers 13 residues. Trimming cost V 4 bases and J 8 bases; bases outside gene matches: 7. Germline V gene lookup returns CDR1 SGHNT and CDR2 YYREEE (reference sequence). The whole variable domain, filled in from reference TRBV5-4 and TRBJ1-1, reads ETGVTQSPTHLIKTRGQQVTLRCSSQSGHNTVSWYQQALGQGPQFIFQYYREEENGRGNFPPRFSGLQFPNYSSELNVNALELDDSALYLCASSPGQGCEAFFGQGTRLTVV.

CDR3 in amino acids: CASRASYEQYF. As DNA, the CDR3 is TGTGCCAGCAGAGCATCCTACGAGCAGTACTTC. The chain employs TRBV6-1 and TRBJ2-7; no clear D gene. The CDR3 spans 11 residues. V gave up 6 bases and J gave up 1 base, with 4 bases separating them. Germline CDR1 MNHNS, CDR2 SASEGT.

V usage is TRBV5-4 and J usage is TRBJ2-5; the D gene is possibly TRBD1 (5 bases). The CDR3 sequence is 13 residues long. V lost 4 bases to trimming and J lost 3 bases, with 10 bases between them. Germline V CDR1 and CDR2: SGHNT, YYREEE (reference sequence). The CDR3 loop is CASSMDTKETQYF. CDR3 nucleotide sequence: TGTGCCAGCAGCATGGACACAAAAGAGACCCAGTACTTC.

The genes are TRBV5-4 and TRBJ2-5; 11 nucleotides line up with TRBD2. With V trimmed by 0 bases and J by 4 bases, 11 bases remained unmatched. In germline, CDR1 is SGHNT, CDR2 YYREEE (reference sequence). The CDR3 runs to 18 residues. The CDR3 DNA follows: TGTGCCAGCAGCTTGGGTGCTTTAGCGGGAGGGCCGTCAGAGACCCAGTACTTC. Translated, it gives CASSLGALAGGPSETQYF.

The chain couples TRBV29-1 to TRBJ2-1, with 9 bases that match TRBD2. CDR3 length equals 15 residues. V lost 5 bases, J lost 7 bases, and 12 bases stayed unmatched. Germline V CDR1 and CDR2: SQVTM, ANQGSEA. The CDR3 reads CSVSRRLAGENEQFF. The DNA for the CDR3 is TGCAGCGTTTCGCGGAGGTTAGCGGGGGAGAATGAGCAGTTCTTC.

The J gene is TRBJ2-5, the V gene TRBV20-1, with D tentatively TRBD1 (6 bases). The CDR3 consists of 11 residues. Germline CDR1 is DFQATT and CDR2 is SNEGSKA (reference sequence). CDR3 protein: CRQGIGETQYF. The CDR3 coding sequence is TGCAGGCAGGGGATTGGAGAGACCCAGTACTTC.

This clone has a handful of counts. The rearrangement links TRBV11-2 to TRBJ2-3; TRBD2 matches 7 bases. This CDR3 is built from 14 residues. Unmatched junction bases numbered 2, after V lost 3 bases and J lost 2 bases. CDR1 and CDR2 from the germline V gene are SGHAT and FQNNGV. The CDR3 nucleotides read TGTGCCAGCAGCTTGGGGGGGTACACAGATACGCAGTATTTT. Amino acid sequence: CASSLGGYTDTQYF.

The chain carries TRBV2 and TRBJ1-4; D is possibly TRBD1 (6 bases). Germline V CDR1 and CDR2: SNHLY, FYNNEI. V was cut by 4 bases and J by 3 bases, with 15 bases left in between. CDR3 length equals 16 residues. CDR3 DNA: TGTGCCAGCAGTGGGGGGCCAGCGCTTTCTAATGAAAAACTGTTTTTT. Encoded protein: CASSGGPALSNEKLFF.

The chain carries TRBV4-3 and TRBJ2-1, with 12 bases matching TRBD2. CDR3 length equals 18 residues. Looked up from germline, CDR1 is LGHNA and CDR2 is YSLEER. The ends lost 3 bases at V and 0 bases at J; junction bases unmatched: 6. This chain's CDR3 is CASSHGTSGPSSYNEQFF. The CDR3 DNA follows: TGCGCCAGCAGCCACGGGACTAGCGGGCCTAGCTCCTACAATGAGCAGTTCTTC.

The chain links TRBV19 to TRBJ2-5, with a tentative D call TRBD2 (6 bases). The CDR3 runs to 16 residues. The V gene's germline CDR1 is LNHDA and CDR2 SQIVND (reference sequence). V lost 2 bases, J lost 4 bases, and 17 bases lay in between. CDR3 DNA: TGTGCCAGTAGTATAACGGACCTCGGAGGGGTAGAGACCCAGTACTTC. The encoded protein is CASSITDLGGVETQYF.

This chain uses TRBV11-2 with TRBJ1-2; TRBD1 aligns across 9 bases. J gave up 4 bases and V 1 base, and 7 bases lay outside the gene matches. Germline CDR1 and CDR2: SGHAT and FQNNGV. This CDR3 has 16 residues. The CDR3 coding sequence is TGTGCCAGCAGCTTAGCCCGGACAGGGGCTGTCTATGGCTACACCTTC. This gives the protein CASSLARTGAVYGYTF.

The genes are TRBV29-1 and TRBJ1-1; a weak D match, TRBD1 (6 bases). This CDR3 contains 13 residues. V gave up 2 bases and J gave up 3 bases, with 10 bases separating them. Germline lookup yields CDR1 SQVTM and CDR2 ANQGSEA. CDR3 protein: CSVEPGAHTEAFF. CDR3 DNA: TGCAGCGTTGAACCAGGGGCGCACACTGAAGCTTTCTTT.

The chain uses TRBV9 and TRBJ2-3; D might be TRBD2 (6 bases). CDR1 and CDR2 (germline): SGDLS, YYNGEE. The CDR3 spans 15 residues. The ends were cut back, 3 bases at V and 2 bases at J, with 13 bases in the middle. In nucleotides, the CDR3 is TGTGCCAGCAGCGGGTGGAGGGCTAACACAGATACGCAGTATTTT. Protein: CASSGWRANTDTQYF.

The chain joins TRBV5-1 to TRBJ1-1; weak D call: TRBD1 (5 bases). The germline V gene encodes CDR1 SGHRS and CDR2 YFSETQ. Trimming took 0 bases from V and 8 from J, leaving 14 bases between them. The CDR3 is made up of 14 amino acids. The CDR3 DNA reads TGCGCCAGCAGCTTGGGGGGCCAGGCTAACGAAGCTTTCTTT. It yields the protein CASSLGGQANEAFF.

Remarks on this clone: Other nucleotide sequences in the sample specify the same CDR3. V gene TRBV7-2 combines with J gene TRBJ2-7; tentative D call: TRBD2 (6 bases). Looked up from germline, CDR1 is SGHTA and CDR2 is FQGNSA. V shed 5 bases and J shed 1 base, with 15 bases lying between them. CDR3 length equals 15 residues. The CDR3 bases are TGTGCCAGCAGCCCCCGGGACTCGTTATCCTACGAGCAGTACTTC. Its translation is CASSPRDSLSYEQYF.

The V call is TRBV19, the J call TRBJ2-7; TRBD2 matches at 11 bases. The CDR3 length is 15 residues. Germline V gene sequence: CDR1 LNHDA, CDR2 SQIVND (reference sequence). Losses at the gene ends were 4 bases for V and 3 bases for J; bases not matched to a gene: 5. The CDR3 loop is CASSTGLAVFYEQYF. Written as DNA, the CDR3 is TGTGCCAGTAGTACGGGACTAGCGGTCTTCTACGAGCAGTACTTC.

The rearrangement uses TRBV11-1 and TRBJ2-1; 14 nucleotides line up with TRBD2. CDR3 size: 16 residues. V shed 5 bases and J 8 bases; nucleotides not matched to a gene: 8. Germline V gene sequence: CDR1 SGHAT, CDR2 FQDESV (reference sequence). The CDR3 loop reads CASSGGLAGVGDEQFF. CDR3 DNA: TGTGCCAGCAGCGGGGGACTAGCGGGAGTCGGGGATGAGCAGTTCTTC.

The rearrangement joins TRBV7-6 to TRBJ2-5; 7 bases map to TRBD1. This CDR3 is 17 amino acids long. Germline CDR1 reads SGHVS; CDR2 reads FNYEAQ. V trimming: 4 bases; J trimming: 4 bases; junction bases outside the gene matches: 15. CDR3 nucleotide sequence: TGTGCCAGCAGCTCGGGACAGCTACTAGAGATTGGAGAGACCCAGTACTTC. This codes for CASSSGQLLEIGETQYF.

The chain combines TRBV30 with TRBJ1-1; no reliable D call. The V end lost 2 bases, the J end lost 0 bases, and 7 bases lay between the germline ends. The germline CDR1 and CDR2 sequences are GTSNPN and SVGIG (reference sequence). The CDR3 covers 13 residues. CDR3 sequence: CAWSRGVNTEAFF. CDR3 sequence (DNA): TGTGCCTGGAGTCGCGGGGTGAACACTGAAGCTTTCTTT.

This sequence joins TRBV6-6 and TRBJ2-7, with TRBD2 identical over 7 bases. The CDR3 runs 15 residues. V shed 6 bases, J shed 3 bases, and the junction held 11 bases outside the gene matches. CDR1 MNHNY and CDR2 SVGAGI come from the germline V gene (reference sequence). CDR3 residues: CASSSGLEGLYEQYF. CDR3 coding DNA: TGTGCCAGCAGCTCCGGACTAGAGGGCCTCTACGAGCAGTACTTC.

CDR3: CASSPGSPNEKLFF. The CDR3 DNA reads as TGTGCCAGCTCACCGGGCAGCCCTAATGAAAAACTGTTTTTT. V is TRBV18 and J is TRBJ1-4; D call uncertain. V lost 3 bases to trimming and J lost 3 bases, with 8 bases between them. The germline V gene encodes CDR1 KGHSH and CDR2 LQKENI. This CDR3 has 14 amino acids. The full variable domain, its missing parts supplied by reference TRBV18 and TRBJ1-4, is NAGVMQNPRHLVRRRGQEARLRCSPMKGHSHVYWYRQLPEEGLKFMVYLQKENIIDESGMPKERFSAEFPKEGPSILRIQQVVRGDSAAYFCASSPGSPNEKLFFGSGTQLSVL.

The rearrangement uses TRBV11-1 and TRBJ2-3; TRBD2 is a possible D gene (5 bases). Trimming pared 3 bases from V and 3 bases from J, leaving 10 bases between. The CDR3 covers 14 residues. The germline V gene encodes CDR1 SGHAT and CDR2 FQDESV (reference sequence). The CDR3 DNA follows: TGTGCCAGCAGCTTGGGTTGGGAGACAGATACGCAGTATTTT. Amino acid sequence: CASSLGWETDTQYF.